These T cell receptor beta chains were read from a single sample in a study of vaccination effects on CD4 cells after COVID-19. Their recognized antigens are unknown. Some clones are missing from TCRdb's copy, which holds only in-frame ones; the method was immunoSEQ multiplex PCR. Counted here are 70,000 to 75,000 clones, around 77% occurring once; the ten biggest clones make up roughly 2%. Sequencing used CD4+ T cells from PBMCs cultured without peptide, obtained before COVID-19 vaccination. The source of these receptors is a human donor who received a COVID-19 vaccine. Both conserved end residues are part of each CDR3. D genes are given only for firm matches. A row's size may be missing; if present it is once, few, many or a size class.

d_call	v_call	j_call	clone_size	cdr3_aa	cdr3_nt
TRBD2	TRBV10-3	TRBJ2-1	.	CAISRLAGGDNEQFF	TGTGCCATCAGCAGACTAGCGGGGGGTGACAATGAGCAGTTCTTC
.	TRBV9	TRBJ2-1	.	CASSVKTGRSHNEQFF	TGTGCCAGCAGCGTAAAGACAGGGAGGTCCCACAATGAGCAGTTCTTC
.	TRBV2	TRBJ1-5	.	CASSVLGQPQHF	TGTGCCAGCAGTGTACTTGGACAGCCCCAGCATTTT
.	TRBV6-6	TRBJ1-6	few	CASSDRSSPLHF	TGTGCCAGCAGTGACAGGTCATCACCCCTCCACTTT
.	TRBV6-5	TRBJ1-1	.	CASRVPNTEAFF	TGTGCCAGCAGAGTGCCGAACACTGAAGCTTTCTTT
.	TRBV5-5	TRBJ1-2	.	CASILGPRTPYGYTF	TGTGCCAGCATACTGGGACCCCGGACCCCCTATGGCTACACCTTC
.	TRBV30	TRBJ1-3	.	CAWGGGSSGNTIYF	TGTGCCTGGGGGGGAGGGAGCTCTGGAAACACCATATATTTT
TRBD1	TRBV18	TRBJ1-4	.	CASSPRTTGTANEKLFF	TGTGCCAGCTCACCACGAACGACAGGGACGGCTAATGAAAAACTGTTTTTT
.	TRBV30	TRBJ1-2	medium-sized	CAWTREFSNYGYTF	TGTGCCTGGACCCGGGAGTTCTCTAACTATGGCTACACCTTC
TRBD2	TRBV5-4	TRBJ2-6	.	CASTLDGRSGANVLTF	TGTGCCAGCACGCTGGACGGGAGGTCTGGGGCCAACGTCCTGACTTTC
.	TRBV6-5	TRBJ1-2	once	CASINLQGIGYGYTF	TGTGCCAGCATAAACCTCCAGGGAATCGGCTATGGCTACACCTTC
TRBD1	TRBV18	TRBJ1-5	.	CASSLTGDNQPQHF	TGTGCCAGCTCACTAACAGGGGACAATCAGCCCCAGCATTTT
TRBD1	TRBV7-9	TRBJ2-3	.	CASSLTGQATDTQYF	TGTGCCAGCAGCTTAACGGGACAGGCCACAGATACGCAGTATTTT
.	TRBV11-2	TRBJ1-2	.	CASSPAGTALGYTF	TGTGCCAGCAGCCCAGCAGGAACGGCCCTTGGCTACACCTTC
.	TRBV4-2	TRBJ1-1	.	CASSQDRVLLNTEAFF	TGTGCCAGCAGCCAAGATCGGGTACTCCTGAACACTGAAGCTTTCTTT
.	TRBV19	TRBJ2-6	.	CASSFDRAGANVLTF	TGTGCCAGTAGCTTTGATCGCGCCGGGGCCAACGTCCTGACTTTC
.	TRBV18	TRBJ2-3	.	CASYQGSTDTQYF	TGTGCCAGCTACCAGGGCAGCACAGATACGCAGTATTTT
.	TRBV2	TRBJ2-1	.	CASSEASVGALQFF	TGTGCCAGCAGTGAAGCGTCCGTGGGGGCCCTGCAGTTCTTC
TRBD1	TRBV24-1	TRBJ2-5	.	CATSDYRGQETQYF	TGTGCCACCAGTGACTACAGGGGGCAAGAGACCCAGTACTTC
.	TRBV5-1	TRBJ1-3	.	CASSSGTLGNTIYF	TGCGCCAGCAGCTCCGGGACACTTGGAAACACCATATATTTT
TRBD1	TRBV11-2	TRBJ1-1	.	CASSPHPTGMSTEAFF	TGTGCCAGCAGCCCTCACCCGACAGGGATGAGCACTGAAGCTTTCTTT
.	TRBV7-2	TRBJ1-1	.	CASRPSGQWNTEAFF	TGTGCCAGCAGACCTTCGGGGCAATGGAACACTGAAGCTTTCTTT
.	TRBV6-6	TRBJ2-6	.	CASSQPQGAGANVLTF	TGTGCCAGCAGTCAGCCCCAGGGTGCTGGGGCCAACGTCCTGACTTTC
.	TRBV5-1	TRBJ2-5	.	CASSLAGIQGATQYF	TGCGCCAGCAGCTTGGCGGGCATCCAGGGCGCGACCCAGTACTTC
.	TRBV10-3	TRBJ2-5	few	CAISSRSSETQYF	TGTGCCATCAGTTCTAGGAGTTCGGAGACCCAGTACTTC
TRBD2	TRBV4-2	TRBJ2-1	.	CASSQDQASGGARNEQFF	TGTGCCAGCAGCCAAGACCAAGCTAGCGGGGGGGCCAGGAATGAGCAGTTCTTC
.	TRBV12-5	TRBJ2-1	few	CASGLVGEYNEQFF	TGTGCTAGTGGTTTGGTAGGGGAATACAATGAGCAGTTCTTC
TRBD1	TRBV29-1	TRBJ2-5	few	CSGTGGHETQYF	TGCAGCGGGACAGGGGGCCATGAGACCCAGTACTTC
TRBD1	TRBV7-2	TRBJ1-4	.	CASSLSPAGGGEKLFF	TGTGCCAGCAGCTTAAGCCCCGCAGGGGGTGGAGAAAAACTGTTTTTT